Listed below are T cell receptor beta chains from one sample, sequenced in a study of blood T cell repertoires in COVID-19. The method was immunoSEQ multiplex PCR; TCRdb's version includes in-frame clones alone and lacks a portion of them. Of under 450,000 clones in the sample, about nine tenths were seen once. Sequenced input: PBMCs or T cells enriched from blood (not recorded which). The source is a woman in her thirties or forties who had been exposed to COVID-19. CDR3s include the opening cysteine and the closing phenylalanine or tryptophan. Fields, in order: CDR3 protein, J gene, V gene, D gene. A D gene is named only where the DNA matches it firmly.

CDR3 protein: CAIGRTDTQYF
J gene: TRBJ2-3
V gene: TRBV10-3
D gene: .

CDR3 protein: CASSPYLRGFNEKLFF
J gene: TRBJ1-4
V gene: TRBV7-9
D gene: .

CDR3 protein: CASTFGQGTTYEQYF
J gene: TRBJ2-7
V gene: TRBV6-5
D gene: TRBD1

CDR3 protein: CATSDPGNTGELFF
J gene: TRBJ2-2
V gene: TRBV24-1
D gene: .

CDR3 protein: CASSQGFGTGPEKPGDTEAFF
J gene: TRBJ1-1
V gene: TRBV4-3
D gene: TRBD1

CDR3 protein: CASSAPGQIRGNTEAFF
J gene: TRBJ1-1
V gene: TRBV5-6
D gene: TRBD1

CDR3 protein: CASSPGDSGNTIYF
J gene: TRBJ1-3
V gene: TRBV5-1
D gene: .

CDR3 protein: CAWSVKGQGSSVQYF
J gene: TRBJ2-7
V gene: TRBV30
D gene: TRBD1

CDR3 protein: CASSSLAGIHNEQFF
J gene: TRBJ2-1
V gene: TRBV6-2/TRBV6-3
D gene: TRBD2

CDR3 protein: CASSGTSGTGEQFF
J gene: TRBJ2-1
V gene: TRBV11-3
D gene: TRBD2

CDR3 protein: CASRGGTGSYEQYF
J gene: TRBJ2-7
V gene: TRBV6-5
D gene: .

CDR3 protein: CASSAGVGEAFF
J gene: TRBJ1-1
V gene: TRBV6-4
D gene: .

CDR3 protein: CASSSRTSVVSDTQYF
J gene: TRBJ2-3
V gene: TRBV7-2
D gene: TRBD2

CDR3 protein: CASPNETGASSGNTIYF
J gene: TRBJ1-3
V gene: TRBV21-1
D gene: .

CDR3 protein: CASSLLGGGLGYGYTF
J gene: TRBJ1-2
V gene: TRBV19
D gene: TRBD1

CDR3 protein: CASSPGTGSSGNTIYF
J gene: TRBJ1-3
V gene: TRBV18
D gene: TRBD1

CDR3 protein: CASSPGEKTQYF
J gene: TRBJ2-5
V gene: TRBV5-1
D gene: .

CDR3 protein: CAWSPDRGTYNSPLHF
J gene: TRBJ1-6
V gene: TRBV30
D gene: TRBD1